A selection of T cell receptor beta chains follows, all from one sample in a study of T cell repertoires in cytomegalovirus infection. MiXCR was run by TCRdb on the reads, yielding one entry per CDR3 protein. The profile shows approximately 74,000 distinct CDR3 sequences, approximately 40% of them singletons. These TCRs are of unknown antigen specificity. The material sequenced was CD8+ T cells from cultured PBMCs, taken from culture after CMV antigen stimulation. These receptors all stem from a human donor in good health (CMV status not recorded). Some clones in this sample may be carry-over from other donors' samples. CDR3s include the opening cysteine and the closing phenylalanine or tryptophan. D genes are given only for firm matches. Clone size is not always given. Where it is, it says once, few, many or a class for expanded clones.

V	D	length	size	J	DNA	CDR3
TRBV7-2	-	16	-	TRBJ1-1	TGTGCCAGCAGCTTATTGCTCCGGGGAACGAACACTGAAGCTTTCTTT	CASSLLLRGTNTEAFF
TRBV28	TRBD1	15	-	TRBJ2-7	TGTGCCAGCAGTTGGGGAGACAGGGAGCTCGACGAGCAGTACTTC	CASSWGDRELDEQYF
TRBV9	-	14	few	TRBJ1-5	TGTGCCAGCAGTGTAGGGTTCGGCAATCAGCCCCAGCATTTT	CASSVGFGNQPQHF
TRBV19	-	11	few	TRBJ2-1	TGTGCCAGTGGAGGGGGGAATGAGCAGTTCTTC	CASGGGNEQFF
TRBV7-6	-	13	few	TRBJ1-1	TGTGCCAGCAGCCCAAGGGGGAGGACTGAAGCTTTCTTT	CASSPRGRTEAFF
TRBV9	TRBD1	16	-	TRBJ2-3	TGTGCCAGCAGTGAAGGGACAGCCACTTACACAGATACGCAGTATTTT	CASSEGTATYTDTQYF
TRBV7-8	-	16	-	TRBJ2-3	TGTGCCAGCAGCTTAGAATCGACGGGGTTCACAGATACGCAGTATTTT	CASSLESTGFTDTQYF
TRBV7-6	-	13	-	TRBJ2-1	TGTGCTGTCGCCGGGTCGCCCTACAATGAGCAGTTCTTC	CAVAGSPYNEQFF
TRBV20-1	-	16	few	TRBJ2-1	TGCAGTGCTGGACCAGGGAGGGGGTTCTCCTACAATGAGCAGTTCTTC	CSAGPGRGFSYNEQFF
TRBV4-1	-	13	-	TRBJ1-1	TGCGCCAGCAGCCAAGTGTGGGGGACTGAAGCTTTCTTT	CASSQVWGTEAFF
TRBV7-8	-	17	-	TRBJ1-1	TGTGCCAGCAGCTTACCTGCGGGGCAGGGACTGAACACTGAAGCTTTCTTT	CASSLPAGQGLNTEAFF
TRBV12-3/TRBV12-4	-	15	-	TRBJ1-2	TGTGCCAGCAGTTTCCCCAAAAAGCCCCTCTCTGGCTACACCTTC	CASSFPKKPLSGYTF
TRBV27	-	17	-	TRBJ2-6	TGTGCCAGCAGTTTATCGGTAGATGTCTCTGGGGCCAACGTCCTGACTTTC	CASSLSVDVSGANVLTF
TRBV27	TRBD1	14	-	TRBJ1-3	TGTGCCAGCAGGGAGACAGGGTCTGGAAACACCATATATTTT	CASRETGSGNTIYF
TRBV19	-	14	few	TRBJ2-7	TGTGCCAGTAGTACCCGGGTCTCAACTTACGAGCAGTACTTC	CASSTRVSTYEQYF
TRBV6-8	-	11	-	TRBJ2-7	TGCGCCGGAGGGCAGGGGAACGAGCAGTACTTC	CAGGQGNEQYF
TRBV12-3/TRBV12-4	TRBD1	16	-	TRBJ1-6	TGTGCCAGCAGGCCCACAGGGGGCTATTTCAATTCACCCCTCCACTTT	CASRPTGGYFNSPLHF